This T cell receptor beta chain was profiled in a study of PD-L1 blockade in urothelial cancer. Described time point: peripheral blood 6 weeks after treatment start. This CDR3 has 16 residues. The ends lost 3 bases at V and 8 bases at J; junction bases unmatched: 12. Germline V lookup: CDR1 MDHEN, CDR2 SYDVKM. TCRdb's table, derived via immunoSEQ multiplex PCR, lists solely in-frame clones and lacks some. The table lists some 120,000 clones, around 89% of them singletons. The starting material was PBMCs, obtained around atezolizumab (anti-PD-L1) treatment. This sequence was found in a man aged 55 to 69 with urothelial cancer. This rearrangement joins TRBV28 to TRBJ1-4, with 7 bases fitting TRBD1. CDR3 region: CASSLRSGGWGEKLFF. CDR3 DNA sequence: TGTGCCAGCAGTTTGCGGTCAGGGGGTTGGGGGGAAAAACTGTTTTTT.